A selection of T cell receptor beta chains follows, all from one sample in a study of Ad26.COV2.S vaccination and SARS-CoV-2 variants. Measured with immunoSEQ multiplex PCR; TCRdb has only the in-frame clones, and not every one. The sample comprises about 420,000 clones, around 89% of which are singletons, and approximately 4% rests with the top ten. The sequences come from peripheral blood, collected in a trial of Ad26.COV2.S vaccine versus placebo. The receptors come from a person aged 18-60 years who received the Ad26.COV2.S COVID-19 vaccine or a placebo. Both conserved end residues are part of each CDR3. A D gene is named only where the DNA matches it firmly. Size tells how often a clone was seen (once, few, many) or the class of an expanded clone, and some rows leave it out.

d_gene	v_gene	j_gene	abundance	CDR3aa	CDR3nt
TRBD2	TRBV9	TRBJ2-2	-	CASSVGGADTGELFF	TGTGCCAGCAGCGTCGGGGGGGCCGACACCGGGGAGCTGTTTTTT
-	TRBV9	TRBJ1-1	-	CASSVHVNTEAFF	TGTGCCAGCAGCGTACACGTGAACACTGAAGCTTTCTTT
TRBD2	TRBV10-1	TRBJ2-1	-	CASSEWSSGAYNEQFF	TGCGCCAGCAGTGAGTGGTCTAGCGGGGCATACAATGAGCAGTTCTTC
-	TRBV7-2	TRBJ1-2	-	CASSDRAASNYGYTF	TGTGCCAGCAGCGACCGGGCCGCCTCTAACTATGGCTACACCTTC
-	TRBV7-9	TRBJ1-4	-	CASSLGDEKLFF	TGTGCCAGCAGCCTGGGGGATGAAAAACTGTTTTTT
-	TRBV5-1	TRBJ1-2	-	CASSFGARSYGYTF	TGCGCCAGCAGCTTCGGGGCGCGTTCCTATGGCTACACCTTC
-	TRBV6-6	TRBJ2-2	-	CASSPTNTGELFF	TGTGCCAGCAGTCCTACAAACACCGGGGAGCTGTTTTTT
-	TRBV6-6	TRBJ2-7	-	CASSPRGEGSYEQYF	TGTGCCAGCAGTCCCCGCGGGGAAGGGTCCTACGAGCAGTACTTC
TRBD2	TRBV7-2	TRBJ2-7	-	CASSARIWGGGPFYEQYF	TGTGCCAGCAGCGCAAGAATCTGGGGCGGGGGTCCCTTCTACGAGCAGTACTTC
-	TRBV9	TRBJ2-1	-	CASSVVSASYNEQFF	TGTGCCAGCAGCGTAGTGTCGGCTTCCTACAATGAGCAGTTCTTC
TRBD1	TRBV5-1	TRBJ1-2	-	CASSTGQRDGYTF	TGCGCCAGCAGCACGGGACAGAGAGATGGCTACACCTTC
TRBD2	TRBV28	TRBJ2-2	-	CATQGLAGFPGELFF	TGTGCCACCCAAGGGCTAGCGGGGTTCCCCGGGGAGCTGTTTTTT
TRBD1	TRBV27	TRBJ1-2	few	CASSLDRGLNYGYTF	TGTGCCAGCAGTTTAGACAGGGGGTTAAACTATGGCTACACCTTC
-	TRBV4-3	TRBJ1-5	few	CASSQDWRQPQHF	TGCGCCAGCAGCCAAGATTGGAGACAGCCCCAGCATTTT
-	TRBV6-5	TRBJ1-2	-	CASSSPRDGNYGYTF	TGTGCCAGCAGTTCACCACGGGACGGGAACTATGGCTACACCTTC